A single sample gave rise to the 23 T cell receptor beta chains below, sequenced in a study of neurological immune-mediated disorders. TCRdb re-called the 5' RACE reads through MiXCR, storing one row per CDR3 protein. The sample contains tens of thousands of distinct CDR3 sequences, more than 4% of which appear only once. The sequenced sample consisted of PBMCs. These receptors were collected from a man aged 45-65 years with multiple sclerosis.

This clonotype has at least ten counts. The chain has TRBV3-1 and TRBJ2-7; D call uncertain. The V and J ends lost 0 bases and 3 bases respectively, with 12 bases between them. This CDR3 contains 15 residues. Germline CDR1 LGHDT, CDR2 YNNKEL (reference sequence). The CDR3 nucleotides are TGTGCCAGCAGCCAAGATCTAAACCCTAACTACGAGCAGTACTTC. It translates to CASSQDLNPNYEQYF.

This clonotype has at least ten counts. This sequence joins TRBV12-3 or TRBV12-4 and TRBJ1-2; the match to TRBD1 covers 9 bases. The CDR3 covers 16 residues. The ends lost 4 bases at V and 4 bases at J; junction bases unmatched: 10. CDR3 nucleotides: TGTGCCAGCAGTTGGAGGACAGGGGTTACTGGCTATGGCTACACCTTC. Translating it yields CASSWRTGVTGYGYTF.

This clonotype was seen repeatedly, ten times or more. V is TRBV20-1 and J is TRBJ2-7; D gene ambiguous. Germline CDR1 and CDR2: DFQATT and SNEGSKA (reference sequence). CDR3 length: 14 amino acids. The germline V and J ends were trimmed by 3 bases and 3 bases, with 15 bases remaining between them. CDR3 sequence reads: CSARSRRGLYEQYF. The CDR3 nucleotides are TGCAGTGCTAGGTCTCGAAGAGGCCTCTACGAGCAGTACTTC.

This clonotype was seen many times. The gene calls are TRBV5-6 and TRBJ2-6; D is unresolved. The CDR3 loop spans 16 amino acids. Germline values: CDR1 SGHDT, CDR2 YYEEEE. V gave up 2 bases and J gave up 0 bases, with 9 bases separating them. In DNA, the CDR3 is TGTGCCAGCAGCTTTTCTGAATACTCTGGGGCCAACGTCCTGACTTTC. This translates into CASSFSEYSGANVLTF.

About this clonotype itself: A read error is possible here, since a much larger clone lies one base away. The V call is TRBV20-1, the J call TRBJ1-3; 9 nucleotides line up with TRBD1. The CDR3 is made up of 14 amino acids. CDR1 and CDR2 from the germline V gene are DFQATT and SNEGSKA (reference sequence). CDR3 loop: CSAPTGGSGKTIYF. The CDR3, as DNA: TGCAGTGCACCGACAGGGGGTAGTGGAAAAACCATATATTTT.

In its sample, this clonotype was seen many times. This chain links TRBV5-1 with TRBJ1-4; perhaps TRBD1 as D (5 bases). Germline V lookup: CDR1 SGHRS, CDR2 YFSETQ. Trimming took 5 bases from V and 8 from J, leaving 16 bases between them. This CDR3 comprises 14 residues. This chain's CDR3 is CASSWTWDREKLFF. As DNA, the CDR3 is TGCGCCAGCAGTTGGACATGGGATCGAGAAAAACTGTTTTTT.

J is TRBJ1-5 and V is TRBV15; D ambiguous. V was clipped by 0 bases and J by 5 bases, with 8 bases between them. The CDR3 loop spans 14 amino acids. CDR1 and CDR2 (germline): LNHNV, YYDKDF (reference sequence). Here the CDR3 reads CATSRDRMDQPQHF. Here the CDR3 DNA reads TGTGCCACCAGCAGAGATAGGATGGATCAGCCCCAGCATTTT.

This clonotype came up many times. The CDR3: CATSILRGAAGTQYF. CDR3 coding DNA: TGTGCCACCAGCATCCTCAGGGGGGCCGCGGGGACCCAGTACTTC. The chain combines TRBV15 with TRBJ2-5, with a possible D match to TRBD1 (7 bases). CDR3 size: 15 residues. Germline-derived CDR1 and CDR2 are LNHNV and YYDKDF (reference sequence). Between the trimmed V and J ends, which lost 4 bases and 7 bases, there was a span of 19 bases.

This clonotype was counted only a few times. A much more abundant neighbour one base away suggests this may be a read error. V is TRBV5-1 and J is TRBJ2-1; D gene uncertain. V was clipped by 0 bases and J by 2 bases, with 9 bases between them. The CDR3 has 15 residues. Germline V gene data show CDR1 as SGHRS and CDR2 as YFSETQ. The CDR3 loop reads CASSLGGKAYNEQFF. Written as DNA, the CDR3 is TGCGCCAGCAGCTTGGGGGGAAAGGCCTACAATGAGCAGTTCTTC.

This clonotype was observed a few times. V is TRBV5-1 and J is TRBJ2-7; 7 bases map to TRBD2. V shed 6 bases, J shed 7 bases, and the junction held 4 bases outside the gene matches. Germline CDR1 SGHRS, CDR2 YFSETQ. The CDR3 covers 11 residues. The CDR3 DNA reads TGCGCCAGCACCGTAGCGGGTGAGCAGTACTTC. Amino acid sequence: CASTVAGEQYF.

This clonotype has ten or more counts. The V call is TRBV19, the J call TRBJ1-6, with D unresolved. This CDR3 is built from 10 residues. Germline V lookup: CDR1 LNHDA, CDR2 SQIVND (reference sequence). With 6 bases removed from V and 10 bases from J, the gap between germline ends came to 4 bases. This CDR3 is CASSCSPLHF. The CDR3 nucleotides are TGTGCCAGTAGCTGCTCACCCCTCCACTTT.

This clonotype was recorded at least ten times. The chain combines TRBV29-1 with TRBJ2-2; TRBD2 matches 11 bases. The CDR3 runs to 14 residues. Unmatched junction bases numbered 7, after V lost 7 bases and J lost 6 bases. Germline lookup yields CDR1 SQVTM and CDR2 ANQGSEA. CDR3 nucleotides: TGCAGCGCCAAGACTAGCGGGGCGTCCGGGGAGCTGTTTTTT. It specifies CSAKTSGASGELFF.

In its sample, this clonotype was seen once. The chain joins TRBV27 to TRBJ2-7; possibly TRBD2 for D (5 bases). The CDR3 totals 14 residues. V shed 4 bases and J shed 7 bases, with 17 bases lying between them. Germline V gene lookup returns CDR1 MNHEY and CDR2 SMNVEV (reference sequence). The DNA for the CDR3 is TGTGCCAGCAGTTCGGGAATAAACAACTGGGAGCAGTACTTC. Its protein product is CASSSGINNWEQYF.

This clonotype was seen ten or more times. The rearrangement uses TRBV27 and TRBJ2-7; the D gene is possibly TRBD2 (6 bases). CDR3 length equals 13 residues. V lost 8 bases and J lost 5, with 16 bases in between. Per the germline V gene, CDR1 is MNHEY and CDR2 is SMNVEV (reference sequence). CDR3 sequence: CASRRLVSDEQYF. As DNA, the CDR3 is TGTGCCAGCCGTCGACTAGTTTCAGACGAGCAGTACTTC.

This clonotype was counted between two and nine times. The chain carries TRBV5-1 and TRBJ2-3; D may be TRBD1 (5 bases). CDR3 length equals 14 residues. V lost 1 base and J lost 5, with 11 bases in between. CDR1 is SGHRS, CDR2 YFSETQ, per germline. The CDR3 DNA follows: TGCGCCAGCAGCTTGTTACAGGCCCAAGATACGCAGTATTTT. It is translated as CASSLLQAQDTQYF.

The sample holds many counts of this clonotype. This sequence joins TRBV20-1 and TRBJ2-1, with unresolved D. V was trimmed by 3 bases and J by 7 bases, leaving 7 bases between them. This CDR3 region has 11 residues. Germline CDR1 DFQATT, CDR2 SNEGSKA (reference sequence). The chain's CDR3 is CSASHGNEQFF. The CDR3 DNA reads TGCAGTGCTAGTCACGGGAATGAGCAGTTCTTC.

This clonotype was found many times. V gene TRBV5-1 combines with J gene TRBJ1-1; D is undetermined. V was pared by 1 base and J by 1 base, with 5 bases between. The germline V gene has CDR1 SGHRS and CDR2 YFSETQ. This CDR3 spans 13 amino acids. The CDR3 spells CASSLRENTEAFF. The CDR3 nucleotides are TGCGCCAGCAGCTTGCGGGAGAACACTGAAGCTTTCTTT.

This clonotype was seen ten or more times. This chain joins TRBV10-3 and TRBJ2-7; D not certain. Germline assignment: CDR1 ENHRY and CDR2 SYGVKD. The CDR3 is 15 amino acids. Trimming stripped 0 bases from V and 0 bases from J, with 9 bases between. The CDR3 region has the DNA TGTGCCATCAGTGAGTCGCGGACCGCCTCCTACGAGCAGTACTTC. As protein: CAISESRTASYEQYF.

This clonotype has ten or more counts. The V and J genes are TRBV7-6 and TRBJ2-3; D remains ambiguous. V lost 0 bases, J lost 5 bases, and 9 bases lay in between. The CDR3 sequence is 14 residues long. Germline CDR1 and CDR2: SGHVS and FNYEAQ. For the CDR3, the DNA is TGTGCCAGCAGCTTAGCTCCCCCGGGAGATACGCAGTATTTT. Translation: CASSLAPPGDTQYF.

This clonotype was seen many times. This rearrangement joins TRBV11-2 to TRBJ2-1; TRBD2 is a possible D gene (5 bases). The CDR3 sequence is 15 residues long. V lost 3 bases and J lost 9, with 18 bases in between. Germline V gene lookup returns CDR1 SGHAT and CDR2 FQNNGV. CDR3: CASSFVAGAPSEQFF. For the CDR3, the DNA is TGTGCCAGCAGCTTCGTGGCGGGCGCCCCATCTGAGCAGTTCTTC.

The table lists this clonotype with many counts. The chain employs TRBV20-1 and TRBJ1-1; no clear D gene. Per the germline V gene, CDR1 is DFQATT and CDR2 is SNEGSKA (reference sequence). Trimming removed 6 bases from V and 6 bases from J, with 14 bases in between. The CDR3 extends over 12 amino acids. The CDR3 is CSALVEDAEAFF. CDR3 sequence (DNA): TGCAGTGCCCTCGTAGAGGACGCTGAAGCTTTCTTT.

This clonotype was recorded at least ten times. V is TRBV29-1 and J is TRBJ2-7; maybe TRBD1 (5 bases). This CDR3 has 14 amino acids. V dropped 4 bases and J dropped 5 bases, with 18 bases sitting between them. Germline CDR1 is SQVTM and CDR2 is ANQGSEA. In DNA form, the CDR3 reads TGCAGCGTTGTCGGTCAGGGATTTGCGAACGAGCAGTACTTC. This codes for CSVVGQGFANEQYF.

The V and J genes are TRBV7-9 and TRBJ1-2, with D tentatively TRBD1 (6 bases). The germline V gene has CDR1 SEHNR and CDR2 FQNEAQ (reference sequence). The V and J ends lost 1 base and 4 bases respectively, with 19 bases between them. CDR3 length: 17 amino acids. This CDR3 is CASSLEGGWGTLYGYTF. The CDR3, as DNA: TGTGCCAGCAGCTTAGAGGGGGGTTGGGGGACCCTCTATGGCTACACCTTC. Full variable domain (outside the CDR3, taken from reference TRBV7-9 and TRBJ1-2): DTGVSQNPRHKITKRGQNVTFRCDPISEHNRLYWYRQTLGQGPEFLTYFQNEAQLEKSRLLSDRFSAERPKGSFSTLEIQRTEQGDSAMYLCASSLEGGWGTLYGYTFGSGTRLTVV.